This T cell receptor (beta chain) was sequenced for a study of persistence of HIV-infected CD4 T cells. Stimulation used about 9.2 ug/mL lysate from CMV-infected fibroblasts. Sorted nonresponding memory CD4+ T cells were CD40L-negative, CD69-negative, CD45RO-high. The CDR3 totals 16 residues. CDR1 and CDR2 from the germline V gene are SNHLY and FYNNEI. V lost 6 bases, J lost 4 bases, and 20 bases lay in between. The libraries were made with immunoSEQ version 4 in survey mode. Clones were sequenced by immunoSEQ multiplex PCR, and TCRdb holds only the in-frame ones, with some missing. Among roughly 28,000 clones, roughly 80% were seen once, and the ten largest hold more than 0.75%. To note about this clone: Its antigen is still unknown.

The sample in question was CD4+ T cells sorted from PBMCs after approximately 19-hour stimulation, obtained from a patient who received antiretroviral therapy. This clonotype was sampled from an adult woman with HIV who was CMV-seropositive. This rearrangement joins TRBV2 to TRBJ2-3, with D possibly matching TRBD2 (7 bases). CDR3 in amino acids: CASSVLGGAVADTQYF. CDR3 DNA: TGTGCCAGCAGCGTTCTGGGGGGGGCGGTCGCAGATACGCAGTATTTT.